Each of the 32 T cell receptor beta chains below was sequenced from the same sample in a study of blood T cell repertoires in COVID-19. Profiled with immunoSEQ multiplex PCR; TCRdb holds only in-frame clones, not every one. The sample records roughly 100,000 clones, around four fifths being singletons. The sample comprised peripheral blood. These TCRs come from a man between 35 and 55 years old with active or convalescent COVID-19.

The CDR3 sequence is CASSAWLAGGDGELFF. The CDR3 nucleotides are TGTGCCAGCAGTGCATGGCTAGCGGGGGGAGACGGGGAGCTGTTTTTT. The V gene is TRBV6-4, the J gene TRBJ2-2; 11 bases agree with TRBD2. This CDR3 has 16 residues. J lost 7 bases, V lost 4 bases, and 8 bases had no gene match. Germline CDR1 MRHNA, CDR2 SNTAGT.

The chain combines TRBV11-2 with TRBJ1-2; no clear D. V dropped 5 bases and J dropped 2 bases, with 9 bases sitting between them. Germline V CDR1 and CDR2: SGHAT, FQNNGV. There are 13 residues in the CDR3. The CDR3 DNA sequence: TGTGCCAGCAGCCCAGATAAAAACTATGGCTACACCTTC. This sequence encodes CASSPDKNYGYTF.

This chain connects TRBV18 to TRBJ2-5; TRBD1 aligns across 7 bases. Trimming took 6 bases from V and 5 from J; bases not matched to a gene: 9. The CDR3 is 14 residues long. Germline loops: CDR1 KGHSH, CDR2 LQKENI. Here the CDR3 reads CASSGNRGRETQYF. The CDR3 DNA is TGTGCCAGCTCCGGAAACAGGGGTCGGGAGACCCAGTACTTC.

The chain employs TRBV27 and TRBJ2-3; perhaps TRBD1 as D (6 bases). V lost 6 bases and J 3 bases, leaving 13 bases between the germline ends. The CDR3 consists of 14 residues. Per germline, CDR1 MNHEY and CDR2 SMNVEV (reference sequence). This CDR3 reads CASRGLGATDTQYF. The CDR3 nucleotides are TGTGCCAGCAGAGGGTTGGGGGCGACAGATACGCAGTATTTT.

The chain is built from TRBV7-3 and TRBJ1-2; D not resolved. V was pared by 5 bases and J by 2 bases, with 15 bases between. The CDR3 is 15 residues long. Germline loops: CDR1 SGHTA, CDR2 FQGTGA. CDR3 loop: CASSPSSSHNYGYTF. The CDR3 DNA sequence: TGTGCCAGCAGCCCCTCGAGTAGTCACAACTATGGCTACACCTTC.

The rearrangement uses TRBV12-5 and TRBJ2-5; D might be TRBD1 (5 bases). CDR1 LGHNT and CDR2 FRNRAP come from the germline V gene. The germline V and J ends were trimmed by 2 bases and 5 bases, with 15 bases remaining between them. The CDR3 runs to 15 residues. The CDR3 sequence is CASGLWGAGMETQYF. The CDR3 region has the DNA TGTGCTAGTGGTTTGTGGGGCGCTGGTATGGAGACCCAGTACTTC.

The V and J genes are TRBV19 and TRBJ2-7; weak D call: TRBD1 (6 bases). Trimming took off 6 bases at V and 6 bases at J, with 18 bases between the two ends. This CDR3 contains 14 residues. The V gene's germline CDR1 is LNHDA and CDR2 SQIVND (reference sequence). The DNA for the CDR3 is TGTGCCAGTAGACGGACAGTGGCCCTTGGCGAGCAGTACTTC. Protein product: CASRRTVALGEQYF.

This clone has just one count. The chain joins TRBV11-1 to TRBJ2-3; 9 nucleotides align to TRBD1. Germline CDR1 SGHAT, CDR2 FQDESV (reference sequence). The ends lost 4 bases at V and 4 bases at J; junction bases unmatched: 6. The CDR3 length is 15 residues. CDR3 protein: CASSSSGQGPDTQYF. The CDR3 bases are TGTGCCAGCAGCTCCTCTGGACAGGGGCCAGATACGCAGTATTTT.

This sequence joins TRBV7-6 and TRBJ1-6; no reliable D call. V dropped 1 base and J dropped 6 bases, with 13 bases sitting between them. Germline loops: CDR1 SGHVS, CDR2 FNYEAQ. The CDR3 contains 16 residues. The CDR3 DNA reads as TGTGCCAGCAGCTTAGGTTCCGCAGGCCTTAATTCACCCCTCCACTTT. It encodes CASSLGSAGLNSPLHF.

This chain links TRBV11-2 with TRBJ1-4; tentative D call: TRBD1 (5 bases). The CDR3 has 16 amino acids. Germline CDR1 is SGHAT and CDR2 is FQNNGV. The V and J ends lost 1 base and 0 bases respectively, with 9 bases between them. CDR3 coding DNA: TGTGCCAGCAGCTTAGGACAGCTCTCAACTAATGAAAAACTGTTTTTT. This sequence encodes CASSLGQLSTNEKLFF.

CDR3 sequence reads: CASRGGQGYNSPLHF. The CDR3 bases are TGTGCCAGCAGGGGGGGACAGGGCTATAATTCACCCCTCCACTTT. This rearrangement joins TRBV2 to TRBJ1-6; the match to TRBD1 covers 9 bases. In germline, CDR1 is SNHLY, CDR2 FYNNEI. V was pared by 6 bases and J by 3 bases, with 3 bases of the junction left unmatched. The CDR3 runs to 15 residues.

The gene calls are TRBV7-2 and TRBJ2-1; 10 bases fit TRBD2. Germline CDR1 reads SGHTA; CDR2 reads FQGNSA. There are 15 residues in the CDR3. V lost 1 base, J lost 4 bases, and 1 base stayed unmatched. In DNA form, the CDR3 reads TGTGCCAGCAGCTTAGATAGCGGGGGGTACAATGAGCAGTTCTTC. Translating gives CASSLDSGGYNEQFF.

The V gene is TRBV30, the J gene TRBJ2-2, with D possibly matching TRBD2 (6 bases). Trimming took off 6 bases at V and 3 bases at J, with 11 bases between the two ends. Germline values: CDR1 GTSNPN, CDR2 SVGIG (reference sequence). The CDR3 is 13 residues long. The CDR3 sequence: CACRRGYTGELFF. DNA for the CDR3: TGTGCCTGTCGGAGGGGATACACCGGGGAGCTGTTTTTT.

The chain is built from TRBV7-9 and TRBJ2-1; 12 bases agree with TRBD1. V lost 2 bases to trimming and J lost 8 bases; unmatched junction nucleotides: 4. The length of the CDR3 is 15 residues. Germline V gives CDR1 SEHNR, CDR2 FQNEAQ (reference sequence). The CDR3 loop reads CASSLQGQGAYEQFF. The CDR3 coding sequence is TGTGCCAGCAGCTTACAGGGACAGGGGGCCTATGAGCAGTTCTTC.

The V call is TRBV19, the J call TRBJ1-5, with TRBD1 identical over 8 bases. Germline CDR1 LNHDA, CDR2 SQIVND (reference sequence). The CDR3 is 17 residues long. V dropped 9 bases and J dropped 0; count of bases not matched to a gene: 13. CDR3 bases: TGTGCCAGCGGACAGACAGGGGCAGGGTATAGCAATCAGCCCCAGCATTTT. Amino acid sequence: CASGQTGAGYSNQPQHF.

This chain links TRBV3-1 (or the pseudogene TRBV3-2) with TRBJ1-5, with no clear D. The V end was cut by 4 bases, the J end by 5 bases, with 9 bases between. Germline lookup yields CDR1 LGHDT and CDR2 YNNKEL (reference sequence). This CDR3 is 13 amino acids long. The CDR3 reads CASSRGPYQPQHF. The CDR3 DNA sequence: TGTGCCAGCAGCCGCGGTCCTTATCAGCCCCAGCATTTT.

This chain joins TRBV11-2 and TRBJ1-1; D is unclear. Germline CDR1 SGHAT, CDR2 FQNNGV. The CDR3 runs to 16 residues. The V end was cut by 5 bases, the J end by 1 base, with 17 bases between. CDR3 bases: TGTGCCAGCAGCCTAGCTTCCGGGTCGCGGAACACTGAAGCTTTCTTT. Translated, it gives CASSLASGSRNTEAFF. Based on the CDR3 plus reference TRBV11-2 and TRBJ1-1, the full variable domain is EAGVAQSPRYKIIEKRQSVAFWCNPISGHATLYWYQQILGQGPKLLIQFQNNGVVDDSQLPKDRFSAERLKGVDSTLKIQPAKLEDSAVYLCASSLASGSRNTEAFFGQGTRLTVV.

The genes are TRBV9 and TRBJ2-6; 10 nucleotides align to TRBD2. Germline V gene data show CDR1 as SGDLS and CDR2 as YYNGEE. CDR3 size: 18 residues. V lost 4 bases to trimming and J lost 0 bases; unmatched junction nucleotides: 7. CDR3 DNA sequence: TGTGCCAGCAGCCCCCGACTAGCGGGCTTCTCTGGGGCCAACGTCCTGACTTTC. It encodes CASSPRLAGFSGANVLTF.

The chain employs TRBV5-1 and TRBJ2-5; weak D call: TRBD1 (5 bases). Trimming removed 0 bases from V and 5 bases from J, with 8 bases in between. CDR1 is SGHRS and CDR2 is YFSETQ in the germline V gene. The CDR3 is made up of 13 amino acids. CDR3 bases: TGCGCCAGCAGCTTGGAGGGGTGGGAGACCCAGTACTTC. Encoded protein: CASSLEGWETQYF.

CDR3 amino acids: CASSLEQGSNSPLHF. The CDR3 nucleotides are TGTGCCAGCAGCTTAGAGCAGGGTAGTAATTCACCCCTCCACTTT. This rearrangement joins TRBV7-9 to TRBJ1-6; tentative D call: TRBD1 (5 bases). V was shortened by 1 base and J by 6 bases, with 10 bases between the two germline ends. CDR3 length: 15 amino acids. In germline, CDR1 is SEHNR, CDR2 FQNEAQ (reference sequence).

The chain couples TRBV7-6 to TRBJ2-7; 9 nucleotides match TRBD2. Germline assignment: CDR1 SGHVS and CDR2 FNYEAQ. This CDR3 region has 15 residues. After removal of 5 bases from V and 3 bases from J, the junction contained 8 bases not matched to a gene. CDR3 amino acids: CASSVQAGGRYEQYF. The DNA for the CDR3 is TGTGCCAGCAGCGTGCAAGCGGGGGGTCGCTACGAGCAGTACTTC.

This chain joins TRBV11-2 and TRBJ2-3; 9 nucleotides match TRBD1. Germline V gives CDR1 SGHAT, CDR2 FQNNGV. The trim removed 1 base at V and 0 bases at J, leaving 5 bases unmatched. CDR3 size: 17 residues. Written as DNA, the CDR3 is TGTGCCAGCAGCTTAGTCGGGACAGGGCGTAGCACAGATACGCAGTATTTT. Protein: CASSLVGTGRSTDTQYF.

CDR3 nucleotide sequence: TGTGCCAGCTCACCTTCGGGACTAGCGGGGGAAGAGACCCAGTACTTC. Translated, it gives CASSPSGLAGEETQYF. V and J are TRBV18 and TRBJ2-5; 14 bases are a match to TRBD2. The CDR3 contains 16 residues. V gave up 3 bases and J gave up 3 bases; unmatched junction bases: 3. Germline V gene data show CDR1 as KGHSH and CDR2 as LQKENI.

The chain links TRBV5-6 to TRBJ2-1, with 13 bases identical to TRBD2. CDR1 and CDR2 from the germline V gene are SGHDT and YYEEEE. This CDR3 is built from 16 residues. The V and J ends lost 1 base and 5 bases, in that order; junction bases with no gene match: 3. The DNA of the CDR3 is TGTGCCAGCAGCTTGCTAGGACTAGCGGGGGACAATGAGCAGTTCTTC. This translates into CASSLLGLAGDNEQFF. The variable domain in full, with the rest retrieved from reference TRBV5-6 and TRBJ2-1, is DAGVTQSPTHLIKTRGQQVTLRCSPKSGHDTVSWYQQALGQGPQFIFQYYEEEERQRGNFPDRFSGHQFPNYSSELNVNALLLGDSALYLCASSLLGLAGDNEQFFGPGTRLTVL.

V is TRBV3-1 (or the pseudogene TRBV3-2) and J is TRBJ2-5; 11 bases are shared with TRBD2. Germline values: CDR1 LGHDT, CDR2 YNNKEL (reference sequence). J lost 1 base, V lost 6 bases, and 7 bases had no gene match. This CDR3 contains 16 residues. The CDR3 sequence is CASSPGLAGGQETQYF. In DNA, the CDR3 is TGTGCCAGCAGTCCGGGGCTAGCGGGGGGCCAAGAGACCCAGTACTTC.

The V gene is TRBV5-1, the J gene TRBJ2-3; 12 bases align to TRBD2. This CDR3 is 18 amino acids long. Germline V gene lookup returns CDR1 SGHRS and CDR2 YFSETQ. J was trimmed by 2 bases and V by 0 bases; bases with no gene match: 7. CDR3: CASSLDWTSGVYTDTQYF. The CDR3 DNA reads as TGCGCCAGCAGCTTGGATTGGACTAGCGGGGTATACACAGATACGCAGTATTTT.

This CDR3 reads CAWASGNTIYF. CDR3 in DNA: TGTGCCTGGGCTTCTGGAAACACCATATATTTT. V is TRBV30 and J is TRBJ1-3; D gene uncertain. This CDR3 spans 11 amino acids. V was trimmed by 5 bases and J by 1 base, leaving 3 bases between them. Germline V gene data show CDR1 as GTSNPN and CDR2 as SVGIG (reference sequence).

This clone was recorded a few times. The chain uses TRBV4-3 and TRBJ1-5; 10 bases fit TRBD1. This CDR3 region has 15 residues. The germline CDR1 and CDR2 sequences are LGHNA and YSLEER. V was clipped by 4 bases and J by 7 bases; unmatched bases: 7. CDR3: CASSPGQGVNQPQHF. The CDR3, as DNA: TGCGCCAGCAGCCCCGGACAGGGGGTAAACCAGCCCCAGCATTTT.

The chain recombines TRBV5-1 with TRBJ1-1; 8 bases are shared with TRBD1. This CDR3 region has 15 residues. V was clipped by 4 bases and J by 11 bases; unmatched bases: 16. Germline-derived CDR1 and CDR2 are SGHRS and YFSETQ. The CDR3 is CASSLTGGEPGNAFF. The CDR3 DNA reads TGCGCCAGCAGCCTCACAGGGGGGGAACCGGGTAACGCTTTCTTT.

The V and J genes are TRBV11-2 and TRBJ1-2; TRBD1 matches at 10 bases. Unmatched junction bases numbered 4, after V lost 1 base and J lost 8 bases. The CDR3 has 14 amino acids. From germline, CDR1 is SGHAT and CDR2 FQNNGV. CDR3 residues: CASSLVDRGLGYTF. CDR3 bases: TGTGCCAGCAGCTTAGTAGACAGGGGGCTCGGCTACACCTTC.

This clone was detected only a few times. The chain recombines TRBV4-2 with TRBJ2-5, with 7 nucleotides matching TRBD2. V was pared by 1 base and J by 2 bases, with 7 bases of the junction left unmatched. This CDR3 has 16 amino acids. Per germline, CDR1 LGHNA and CDR2 YNFKEQ. This CDR3 reads CASSQAVAGVQETQYF. As DNA, the CDR3 is TGTGCCAGCAGCCAAGCTGTAGCGGGTGTACAAGAGACCCAGTACTTC.

The V call is TRBV14, the J call TRBJ1-6; D is uncertain. CDR1 and CDR2 (germline): SGHDN, FVKESK. Between the trimmed V and J ends, which lost 0 bases and 7 bases, there was a span of 7 bases. This CDR3 has 14 amino acids. The CDR3 DNA reads TGTGCCAGCAGCCAAGACCACAGCAATTCACCCCTCCACTTT. Translated: CASSQDHSNSPLHF.